The rows below give T cell receptor beta chains drawn from one sample of a study of cytomegalovirus exposure and HLA in healthy donors. TCRdb's table, derived via immunoSEQ multiplex PCR, lists solely in-frame clones and lacks some. The sample carries under 90,000 clones, roughly 70% recorded once. The sample was PBMCs. These TCRs come from a woman between 45 and 60 years old in good health and CMV-seropositive. CDR3s include the opening cysteine and the closing phenylalanine or tryptophan. D genes are given only for firm matches. Size values are once, few and many counts, or a class for expanded clones, and some rows have none.

V gene	D gene	clone size	J gene	CDR3 DNA	CDR3 protein
TRBV6-5	TRBD2	.	TRBJ2-3	TGTGCCAGCAGTTACGGGCTAGCGGGAGAAGATACGCAGTATTTT	CASSYGLAGEDTQYF
TRBV9	.	.	TRBJ1-6	TGTGCCAGCAGCGTAGCCCCCGAGAGAATGAATTCACCCCTCCACTTT	CASSVAPERMNSPLHF
TRBV28	.	.	TRBJ1-4	TGTGCCACCAACCGGGGGGTTGGGACAACTAATGAAAAACTGTTTTTT	CATNRGVGTTNEKLFF
TRBV4-1	.	few	TRBJ2-1	TGCGCCAGCAGCCAAGCCCCCACTAGTGAACCCTACAATGAGCAGTTCTTC	CASSQAPTSEPYNEQFF
TRBV28	TRBD1	few	TRBJ1-2	TGTGCCGGTTTATCCGGGACAGGGGTCCGTGGCTACACCTTC	CAGLSGTGVRGYTF
TRBV27	.	.	TRBJ1-2	TGTGCCAGCAGTTCGCACCGGGACAATAACTATGGCTACACCTTC	CASSSHRDNNYGYTF
TRBV5-1	TRBD1	.	TRBJ1-1	TGCGCCAGCAGCTTGTCCGGGACAGGGGGGAACACTGAAGCTTTCTTT	CASSLSGTGGNTEAFF
TRBV29-1	.	.	TRBJ2-7	TGCAGCGTTGCGGGATCTTCGCCCTACGAGCAGTACTTC	CSVAGSSPYEQYF
TRBV4-3	.	.	TRBJ1-4	TGCGCCAGCAGTCCGAGCAGGTATAGAAATGAAAAACTGTTTTTT	CASSPSRYRNEKLFF
TRBV27	.	.	TRBJ1-5	TGTGCCAGCAGTTCTACAGAAAGTCTGAATCAGCCCCAGCATTTT	CASSSTESLNQPQHF
TRBV6-1	.	few	TRBJ2-3	TGTGCCAGCAGTGAATGGGGGCGGACTAGCACAGATACGCAGTATTTT	CASSEWGRTSTDTQYF
TRBV27	TRBD1	.	TRBJ2-7	TGTGCCAGCCGGAGAGAACAGGGGGCTGTATACGAGCAGTACTTC	CASRREQGAVYEQYF
TRBV5-4	.	.	TRBJ1-4	TGTGCCAGCAGCTTGGCGTTAGGGGCTAATGAAAAACTGTTTTTT	CASSLALGANEKLFF
TRBV30	.	.	TRBJ1-5	TGTGCCTGGAGTGTGAGCCCGAATCAGCCCCAGCATTTT	CAWSVSPNQPQHF
TRBV7-2	.	.	TRBJ2-3	TGTGCCAGCAGCTCGTCAGGGGTAATCACAGATACGCAGTATTTT	CASSSSGVITDTQYF
TRBV11-2	.	.	TRBJ2-3	TGTGCCAGCAGCCAGACAGATACGCAGTATTTT	CASSQTDTQYF
TRBV5-1	.	.	TRBJ2-4	TGCGCCAGCAGCTCCGATGGACAAACCAAAAACATTCAGTACTTC	CASSSDGQTKNIQYF
TRBV7-9	.	.	TRBJ2-7	TGTGCCAGCAGCTTACACGGAGGGTCCTACGAGCAGTACTTC	CASSLHGGSYEQYF
TRBV7-8	.	.	TRBJ2-7	TGTGCCAGCAGCTATGGACAAGGGGACGAGCAGTACTTC	CASSYGQGDEQYF
TRBV10-2	.	.	TRBJ2-5	TGCGCCAGCACCCCTGGGAGAGAGACCCAGTACTTC	CASTPGRETQYF
TRBV29-1	.	.	TRBJ1-2	TGCAGCGGCAGAGGACTCTATGGCTACACCTTC	CSGRGLYGYTF
TRBV27	TRBD1	.	TRBJ2-7	TGTGCCAGCAGTGGTTACAGGGGACGGGCTTCGTACGAGCAGTACTTC	CASSGYRGRASYEQYF
TRBV21-1	.	few	TRBJ2-7	TGTGCCAGCAGCAAAGCTAGGGGGGGCTTCAGGGTAGGCAAGGTATACGAGCAGTACTTC	CASSKARGGFRVGKVYEQYF
TRBV28	TRBD1	.	TRBJ2-7	TGTGCCAGCACGCGGGACAGGGGAGGGTACGAGCAGTACTTC	CASTRDRGGYEQYF
TRBV7-2	TRBD2	.	TRBJ2-1	TGTGCCAGCAGCTTAGTTAGCGGGTCCTCCTACAATGAGCAGTTCTTC	CASSLVSGSSYNEQFF
TRBV28	TRBD1	once	TRBJ1-2	TGTGCCAGCACCGTTCCAACAGGGGAGTATGGCTACACCTTC	CASTVPTGEYGYTF
TRBV5-6	TRBD2	.	TRBJ2-5	TGTGCCAGCGGGGTCGGGACTACCCCGGGGGACCAGTACTTC	CASGVGTTPGDQYF
TRBV7-9	.	.	TRBJ1-1	TGTGCCAGCAGCCCGGACAGTATGCGTGAAGCTTTCTTT	CASSPDSMREAFF
TRBV13	TRBD2	.	TRBJ2-7	TGTGCCAGCAGCTTAGGATCGGGGGGACTAGCGGGGGTTCACTCCTACGAGCAGTACTTC	CASSLGSGGLAGVHSYEQYF
TRBV30	.	few	TRBJ1-2	TGTGCCTGGAGTGTAAATCAGGGCTTAGCTAACTATGGCTACACCTTC	CAWSVNQGLANYGYTF
TRBV4-3	.	few	TRBJ1-4	TGCGCCAGCAGCCAAGAATATCGTGGTCCGGTTGAAAAACTGTTTTTT	CASSQEYRGPVEKLFF
TRBV28	.	.	TRBJ2-5	TGTGCCAGCAGTCCCGAGCGTTGGACCCAGTACTTC	CASSPERWTQYF
TRBV4-1	TRBD2	once	TRBJ2-5	TGCGCCAGCAGCCAAGCCCGGACTAGGCCGGCGGAGACCCAGTACTTC	CASSQARTRPAETQYF
TRBV5-8	.	.	TRBJ2-5	TGTGCCAGCAGCTTTTGGGCCAATCAAGAGACCCAGTACTTC	CASSFWANQETQYF
TRBV5-6	.	few	TRBJ2-3	TGTGCCAGCAGCAGGACACGCACAGATACGCAGTATTTT	CASSRTRTDTQYF
TRBV5-1	TRBD1	few	TRBJ1-5	TGCGCCAGCAGCTTGGCAGGGGGAAATCAGCCCCAGCATTTT	CASSLAGGNQPQHF
TRBV14	.	.	TRBJ1-4	TGTGCCAGCAGCCCCTATAGTACGGCTAATGAAAAACTGTTTTTT	CASSPYSTANEKLFF
TRBV13	TRBD1	few	TRBJ2-4	TGTGCCAGCAGCTTCCACAGGGGCGCGGTCCCGGAAAACATTCAGTACTTC	CASSFHRGAVPENIQYF
TRBV14	.	.	TRBJ2-5	TGTGCCAGCAGTCCGGTCCGGGATTGGGAGACCCAGTACTTC	CASSPVRDWETQYF
TRBV10-3	.	.	TRBJ1-2	TGTGCCATCAGTGAGAGACCCTTCGGGAACTATGGCTACACCTTC	CAISERPFGNYGYTF
TRBV7-2	TRBD1	.	TRBJ2-1	TGTGCCAGCGAATCCCCCGGACAGGGGCCCAATGAGCAGTTCTTC	CASESPGQGPNEQFF
TRBV10-3	.	few	TRBJ2-3	TGTGCCATCGGGTCGGGTTACACAGATACGCAGTATTTT	CAIGSGYTDTQYF
TRBV30	TRBD2	.	TRBJ2-3	TGTGCCCGGAGGCTAGCGGGGACAGATACGCAGTATTTT	CARRLAGTDTQYF
TRBV7-9	.	.	TRBJ1-1	TGTGCCAGCAGCTTAGATGCGGGGGCGACTGAAGCTTTCTTT	CASSLDAGATEAFF
TRBV7-2	.	few	TRBJ1-2	TGTGCCAGCAGCTTAAGGCCTGGAGCCGAGGATGGCTACACCTTC	CASSLRPGAEDGYTF
TRBV7-9	.	few	TRBJ1-1	TGTGCCAGCAGCCCCGTTGGGGCAGACGACACTGAAGCTTTCTTT	CASSPVGADDTEAFF